The 6 T cell receptor beta chains in this list originate from one sample, sequenced in a study of OX40 agonist ivuxolimab in advanced cancers. Assay: immunoSEQ multiplex PCR; the TCRdb copy retains only in-frame clones and omits some. The sample consists of some 70,000 clones, 89% of them appearing once. The sample in question was CD4+ or CD8+ T cells sorted from blood, obtained in a trial of the OX40 agonist ivuxolimab. The source is an adult with an advanced solid tumor such as melanoma, head and neck, liver or kidney cancer.

The CDR3 bases are TGTGCCAGCAGTGCCGGGACAGGGTTTAATTCACCCCTCCACTTT. Amino acid sequence: CASSAGTGFNSPLHF. The V and J genes are TRBV27 and TRBJ1-6; the match to TRBD1 covers 9 bases. Germline V CDR1 and CDR2: MNHEY, SMNVEV (reference sequence). The CDR3 has 15 residues. V was clipped by 5 bases and J by 6 bases; unmatched bases: 5.

This clone has just a few counts. The chain links TRBV5-1 to TRBJ2-1; D not certain. There are 11 residues in the CDR3. V was trimmed by 3 bases and J by 9 bases, leaving 7 bases between them. Germline values: CDR1 SGHRS, CDR2 YFSETQ. The CDR3 DNA sequence: TGCGCCAGCAGCTCCTTGAGTGAGCAGTTCTTC. Amino acid sequence: CASSSLSEQFF.

The rearrangement links TRBV5-1 to TRBJ1-4; D possibly corresponds to TRBD1 (5 bases). The CDR3 is made up of 13 amino acids. Trimming stripped 4 bases from V and 7 bases from J, with 11 bases between. CDR1 and CDR2 from the germline V gene are SGHRS and YFSETQ. The chain's CDR3 is CASSAQEGEKLFF. The CDR3 DNA follows: TGCGCCAGCAGCGCACAGGAGGGTGAAAAACTGTTTTTT.

The rearrangement links TRBV18 to TRBJ1-1; TRBD1 might be the D (5 bases). The CDR3 extends over 15 amino acids. The V gene lost 6 bases and the J gene lost 0 bases, with 14 bases spanning the gap. In germline, CDR1 is KGHSH, CDR2 LQKENI. The CDR3 bases are TGTGCCAGCTCCGGGGCCGGAAACATGAACACTGAAGCTTTCTTT. Encoded protein: CASSGAGNMNTEAFF.

The gene calls are TRBV2 and TRBJ1-2, with D maybe TRBD1 (5 bases). V lost 2 bases to trimming and J lost 5 bases, with 12 bases between them. The CDR3 loop spans 14 amino acids. From germline, CDR1 is SNHLY and CDR2 FYNNEI. The CDR3 coding sequence is TGTGCCAGCAGTGAAAAAGGACACCTATATGGCTACACCTTC. This gives the protein CASSEKGHLYGYTF.

V and J are TRBV6-6 and TRBJ1-5, with D perhaps matching TRBD1 (5 bases). The V end was cut by 10 bases, the J end by 0 bases, with 19 bases between. The CDR3 loop spans 16 amino acids. Germline lookup yields CDR1 MNHNY and CDR2 SVGAGI (reference sequence). CDR3 sequence reads: CATRQNLYDSNQPQHF. The CDR3 nucleotides read TGTGCCACCAGACAGAACCTATATGATAGCAATCAGCCCCAGCATTTT.